The T cell receptor (beta chain) described here comes from a study of persistence of HIV-infected CD4 T cells. About the study: Up to roughly 180 mL blood was drawn at multiple time points; a couple of donors had single-time leukapheresis.

CDR3 size: 15 residues. V lost 3 bases to trimming and J lost 2 bases, with 12 bases between them. Germline CDR1 is SGHTA and CDR2 is FQGTGA. With regard to this clone: Its specificity is not known.

The stimulus was an HIV-1 Gag 15-mer peptide pool, 0.9 to 1 ug/peptide/mL. Responding CD4+ T cells were sorted by upregulation of both CD40 ligand and CD69. This was the immunoSEQ version 4 assay in survey mode. Here immunoSEQ multiplex PCR was the method, and the copy in TCRdb shows in-frame clones only, minus some. The sample shows 20,000 to 25,000 clones, around 67% of them seen only once. General study findings and limits: Compared with CD3/CD28-stimulated cells, CMV- and Gag-responding cells showed lower TCRbeta richness. Antigen-responding cells were enriched for degenerate expanded CDR3beta sequences.

This material consisted of CD4+ T cells sorted from PBMCs after approximately 20-hour stimulation, taken from a patient who received antiretroviral therapy. The rearrangement links TRBV7-3 to TRBJ2-3, with D possibly being TRBD1 (6 bases). The source of this sequence is an adult man with HIV who was CMV-seropositive. In nucleotides, the CDR3 is TGTGCCAGCAGCTTGCTCGGACAGTTCACAGATACGCAGTATTTT. Protein product: CASSLLGQFTDTQYF.